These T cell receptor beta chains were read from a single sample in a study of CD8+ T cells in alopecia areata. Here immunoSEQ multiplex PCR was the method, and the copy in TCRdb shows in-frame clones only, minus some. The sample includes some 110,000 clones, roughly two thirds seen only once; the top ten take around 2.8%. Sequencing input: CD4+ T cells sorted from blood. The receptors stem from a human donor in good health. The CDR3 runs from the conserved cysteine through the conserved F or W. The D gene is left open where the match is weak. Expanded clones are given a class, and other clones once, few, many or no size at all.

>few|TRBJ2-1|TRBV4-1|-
TGCGCCAGCAGCCAAGATGGCGGGCGGGGGCAGTTCTTC
CASSQDGGRGQFF
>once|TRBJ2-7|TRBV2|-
TGTGCCAGCAGGAACAGTGGCGCGGGGTACGAGCAGTACTTC
CASRNSGAGYEQYF
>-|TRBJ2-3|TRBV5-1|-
TGCGCCAGCAGCGGCAGCACAGATACGCAGTATTTT
CASSGSTDTQYF
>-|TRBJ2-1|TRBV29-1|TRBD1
TGCAGCGTTCCTCGGACAGGGAATCTTAATGAGCAGTTCTTC
CSVPRTGNLNEQFF
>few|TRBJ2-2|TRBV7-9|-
TGTGCCAGCAGCTTGCCTGGGGCGAACACCGGGGAGCTGTTTTTT
CASSLPGANTGELFF
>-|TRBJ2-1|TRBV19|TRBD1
TGTGCCACGATCTCCACCGGGACAGGGGTGAATGAGCAGTTCTTC
CATISTGTGVNEQFF
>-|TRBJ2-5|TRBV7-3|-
TGTGCCAGCAGCTTTTACAGTCAAGAGACCCAGTACTTC
CASSFYSQETQYF
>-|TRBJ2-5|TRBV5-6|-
TGTGCCAGCAGCTTGGATGGCGGGGAGACCCAGTACTTC
CASSLDGGETQYF
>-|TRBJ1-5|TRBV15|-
TGTGCCACCAGCAGAGATCACAACAGCAATCAGCCCCAGCATTTT
CATSRDHNSNQPQHF
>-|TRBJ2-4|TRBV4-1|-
TGCGCCAGCAGCCAAACCCGGTACAGGGACACCAAAAACATTCAGTACTTC
CASSQTRYRDTKNIQYF
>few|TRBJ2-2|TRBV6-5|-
TGTGCCAGCGGGTCGGGCTACACCGGGGAGCTGTTTTTT
CASGSGYTGELFF
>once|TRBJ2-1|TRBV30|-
TGTGCCTGGAGCAGGAGCCCAAATGAGCAGTTCTTC
CAWSRSPNEQFF
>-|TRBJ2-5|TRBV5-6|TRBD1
TGTGCCAGCAGCCCTGGGACAGGGTACAGCCAAGAGACCCAGTACTTC
CASSPGTGYSQETQYF
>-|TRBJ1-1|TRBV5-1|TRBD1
TGCGCCAGCAGCTTCCCCGACAGGGGAAACCTCCCAGGGGACACTGAAGCTTTCTTT
CASSFPDRGNLPGDTEAFF
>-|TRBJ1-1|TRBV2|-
TGTGCCAGCAGTGACCGCCCGGAGTCCCCTGAAGCTTTCTTT
CASSDRPESPEAFF
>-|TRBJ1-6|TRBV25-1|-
TGTGCCAGCAGGAGTACAGGTCCGGGTTCACCCCTCCACTTT
CASRSTGPGSPLHF
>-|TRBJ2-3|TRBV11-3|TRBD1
TGTGCCAGCAGCTCAGTGACAGGGGAACACCCAGATACGCAGTATTTT
CASSSVTGEHPDTQYF
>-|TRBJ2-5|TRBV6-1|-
TGTGCCAGCAATACTCCGGGGGCCTCGCGGGGGACCCAGTACTTC
CASNTPGASRGTQYF
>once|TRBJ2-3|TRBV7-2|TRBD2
TGTGCCAGCAGCCGGGGGGGTGATACGCAGTATTTT
CASSRGGDTQYF
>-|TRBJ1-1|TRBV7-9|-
TGTGCCAGCAGCTTACGGGTCGGGTCCGAAGCTTTCTTT
CASSLRVGSEAFF
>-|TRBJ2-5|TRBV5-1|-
TGCGCCAGCAGCGGACGGGGAAAAGGCCAAGAGACCCAGTACTTC
CASSGRGKGQETQYF
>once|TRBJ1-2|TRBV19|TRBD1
TGTGCCAGTAGTGCGACAGGGAGAGGCTACACCTTC
CASSATGRGYTF
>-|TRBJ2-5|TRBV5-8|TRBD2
TGTTCAAGCGGGGGGGCGCGGACGTGGGAGACCCAGTACTTC
CSSGGARTWETQYF
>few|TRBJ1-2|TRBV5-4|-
TGTGCCAGCACCTCCCAAGGAGGGAGGGACTATGGCTACACCTTC
CASTSQGGRDYGYTF
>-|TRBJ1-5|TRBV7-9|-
TGTGCCAGCAGCTTAGAAGGTCAGCCCCAGCATTTT
CASSLEGQPQHF
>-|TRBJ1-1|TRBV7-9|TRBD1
TGTGCCAGCGGTCGGACAGGGGAAACTGAAGCTTTCTTT
CASGRTGETEAFF
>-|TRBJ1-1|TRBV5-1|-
TGCGCCAGCAGCTTGGAAGAGAACACTGAAGCTTTCTTT
CASSLEENTEAFF
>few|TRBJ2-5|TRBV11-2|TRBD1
TGTGCCAGCAGCTCGAACAGCTTGGGACAGGGAGGCCAAGAGACCCAGTACTTC
CASSSNSLGQGGQETQYF
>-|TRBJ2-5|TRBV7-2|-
TGTGCCAGCAGCTCCGGGTCCGGAAAAGAGACCCAGTACTTC
CASSSGSGKETQYF
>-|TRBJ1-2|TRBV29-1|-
TGCAGCGTTGAAGTTGCACTACAGGGTCCCGACACCTTC
CSVEVALQGPDTF
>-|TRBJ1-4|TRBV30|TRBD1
TGTGCCTGGAGTGAGGGGACAGCTAATGAAAAACTGTTTTTT
CAWSEGTANEKLFF
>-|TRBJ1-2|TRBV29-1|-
TGCAGCGTTCAAATGGCGGGGTATGGCTACACCTTC
CSVQMAGYGYTF
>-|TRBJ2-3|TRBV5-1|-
TGCGCCAGCAGCTTACAAGGGGCTGCAGATACGCAGTATTTT
CASSLQGAADTQYF
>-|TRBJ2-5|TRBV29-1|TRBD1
TGCAGCGTCCACAGGGGAAAGGAGACCCAGTACTTC
CSVHRGKETQYF
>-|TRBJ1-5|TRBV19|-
TGTGCCAGTAGTATCGACGGGACGGCTAGCAATCAGCCCCAGCATTTT
CASSIDGTASNQPQHF
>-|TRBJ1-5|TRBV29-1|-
TGCAGCGTTACGGGGTGGGGAAACAGCAATCAGCCCCAGCATTTT
CSVTGWGNSNQPQHF
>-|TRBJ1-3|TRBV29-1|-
TGCAGCGTCGCGATCGGAAACACCATATATTTT
CSVAIGNTIYF
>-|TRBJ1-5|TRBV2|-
TGTGCCAGCAGTGAAGGGTTCATACGATCGGGCCAGCCCCAGCATTTT
CASSEGFIRSGQPQHF
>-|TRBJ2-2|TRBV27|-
TGTGCCAGCAGTTTAGGGGGCGGGGGCGCTACCGGGGAGCTGTTTTTT
CASSLGGGGATGELFF
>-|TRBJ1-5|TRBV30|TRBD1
TGTGCCTGGGGTTACAGGGGGCAGGGCGATCAGCCCCAGCATTTT
CAWGYRGQGDQPQHF
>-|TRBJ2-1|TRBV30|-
TGTGCCTGGAGGAACCAACTAGGGCTCGATGAGCAGTTCTTC
CAWRNQLGLDEQFF